The 29 T cell receptor beta chains in this list originate from one sample, sequenced in a study of control samples from healthy donors and cancer patients. Sequencing used immunoSEQ multiplex PCR; TCRdb keeps in-frame clones, though not all of them. The clone table shows roughly 200,000 clones, with the ten largest holding less than 2.5%. Sequences were obtained from blood. The receptors shown here come from a woman aged 25 to 39 in good health.

The chain couples TRBV11-2 to TRBJ2-1, with 12 bases identical to TRBD2. The J segment lost 9 bases and the V segment lost 5 bases, leaving 11 bases of the junction unmatched. Germline loops: CDR1 SGHAT, CDR2 FQNNGV. CDR3 length: 16 residues. The chain's CDR3 is CASSPPSSGGGREQFF. The CDR3 region has the DNA TGTGCCAGCAGCCCCCCATCTAGCGGGGGGGGGCGTGAGCAGTTCTTC. Filled out from reference TRBV11-2 and TRBJ2-1, the complete variable domain reads EAGVAQSPRYKIIEKRQSVAFWCNPISGHATLYWYQQILGQGPKLLIQFQNNGVVDDSQLPKDRFSAERLKGVDSTLKIQPAKLEDSAVYLCASSPPSSGGGREQFFGPGTRLTVL.

This chain joins TRBV5-5 and TRBJ2-5; 11 nucleotides agree with TRBD2. Germline trimming cut 2 bases from V and 2 bases from J; bases unmatched to any gene: 11. The CDR3 length is 18 residues. CDR1 is SGHKS and CDR2 is YYEKEE in the germline V gene (reference sequence). The CDR3 coding sequence is TGTGCCAGCAGCTTTTTTTTAGCGGGGGGGCCGGGGCAAGAGACCCAGTACTTC. Protein product: CASSFFLAGGPGQETQYF.

The chain is built from TRBV19 and TRBJ2-1; the match to TRBD2 covers 8 bases. Unmatched junction bases numbered 12, after V lost 7 bases and J lost 7 bases. The CDR3 has 15 amino acids. CDR1 is LNHDA and CDR2 is SQIVND in the germline V gene (reference sequence). The CDR3 is CASTPRGGRVNEQFF. As DNA, the CDR3 is TGTGCCAGTACCCCCCGGGGGGGCCGGGTAAATGAGCAGTTCTTC.

The gene calls are TRBV5-1 and TRBJ2-1; no firm D call. The germline V and J ends were trimmed by 2 bases and 0 bases, with 15 bases remaining between them. This CDR3 contains 17 residues. CDR1 and CDR2 (germline): SGHRS, YFSETQ. The CDR3 nucleotides are TGCGCCAGCAGCTTCGACCCTCGGACGAGCTCCTACAATGAGCAGTTCTTC. It translates to CASSFDPRTSSYNEQFF.

This chain connects TRBV6-5 to TRBJ1-1; the match to TRBD1 covers 8 bases. With V trimmed by 2 bases and J by 1 base, 3 bases remained unmatched. The CDR3 is made up of 15 amino acids. Per germline, CDR1 MNHEY and CDR2 SVGAGI. Here the CDR3 reads CASSYQGQANTEAFF. The DNA for the CDR3 is TGTGCCAGCAGTTACCAGGGACAGGCGAACACTGAAGCTTTCTTT.

The J gene is TRBJ1-2, the V gene TRBV20-1, with 8 bases lining up with TRBD1. V shed 6 bases and J 7 bases; nucleotides not matched to a gene: 4. The germline gives CDR1 DFQATT, CDR2 SNEGSKA (reference sequence). The CDR3 runs to 11 residues. The CDR3 spells CSAMGQVGYTF. CDR3 bases: TGCAGTGCCATGGGACAGGTTGGCTACACCTTC.

This chain links TRBV4-3 with TRBJ2-7; D is unclear. V lost 3 bases to trimming and J lost 2 bases, with 8 bases between them. The CDR3 totals 13 residues. CDR1 LGHNA and CDR2 YSLEER come from the germline V gene. CDR3 in DNA: TGCGCCAGCAGCCATGGCAGCCCCTACGAGCAGTACTTC. The encoded protein is CASSHGSPYEQYF.

V gene TRBV2 combines with J gene TRBJ1-1; D unclear. CDR1 is SNHLY, CDR2 FYNNEI, per germline. The CDR3 extends over 11 amino acids. Deletions cut 1 base from V and 8 bases from J, with 5 bases between. The DNA of the CDR3 is TGTGCCAGCAGTGAAGTCAGGGAAGCTTTCTTT. This sequence encodes CASSEVREAFF. Looking up the rest from reference TRBV2 and TRBJ1-1 gives the full variable domain: EPEVTQTPSHQVTQMGQEVILRCVPISNHLYFYWYRQILGQKVEFLVSFYNNEISEKSEIFDDQFSVERPDGSNFTLKIRSTKLEDSAMYFCASSEVREAFFGQGTRLTVV.

The chain couples TRBV18 to TRBJ1-2; D unclear. Per germline, CDR1 KGHSH and CDR2 LQKENI. The CDR3 is made up of 13 amino acids. With 4 bases removed from V and 7 bases from J, the gap between germline ends came to 13 bases. The CDR3 DNA reads as TGTGCCAGCTCACAATGGGAGAGGAGTGGCTACACCTTC. Its translation is CASSQWERSGYTF.

The rearrangement joins TRBV6-5 to TRBJ2-1; weak D call: TRBD1 (6 bases). The CDR3 length is 14 residues. CDR1 is MNHEY and CDR2 is SVGAGI in the germline V gene. The V and J ends lost 1 base and 5 bases respectively, with 9 bases between them. The CDR3 coding sequence is TGTGCCAGCAGTTACTGGCAGGGGAACAATGAGCAGTTCTTC. Translating it yields CASSYWQGNNEQFF.

The chain joins TRBV18 to TRBJ2-7; 7 nucleotides align to TRBD1. Trimming took 0 bases from V and 1 from J; bases not matched to a gene: 0. Germline CDR1 KGHSH, CDR2 LQKENI. The CDR3 extends over 14 amino acids. The CDR3 DNA reads as TGTGCCAGCTCACCACCGACAGGGTCCTACGAGCAGTACTTC. Its translation is CASSPPTGSYEQYF.

The rearrangement links TRBV24-1 to TRBJ2-1; tentative D call: TRBD2 (5 bases). Germline CDR1 KGHDR, CDR2 SFDVKD. The CDR3 is 13 residues long. Trimming removed 1 base from V and 14 bases from J, with 14 bases in between. CDR3 sequence reads: CATSDFRRRDKFF. The CDR3 coding sequence is TGTGCCACCAGTGATTTCAGGCGACGGGATAAGTTCTTC.

This chain uses TRBV5-1 with TRBJ2-1; D unclear. Germline CDR1 reads SGHRS; CDR2 reads YFSETQ. The CDR3 has 16 residues. Trimming removed 0 bases from V and 0 bases from J, with 10 bases in between. As DNA, the CDR3 is TGCGCCAGCAGCTTGGGCCTCGCGAGCTCCTACAATGAGCAGTTCTTC. It encodes CASSLGLASSYNEQFF.

The chain carries TRBV20-1 and TRBJ1-2; D is uncertain. Trimming took off 5 bases at V and 4 bases at J, with 8 bases between the two ends. Germline values: CDR1 DFQATT, CDR2 SNEGSKA (reference sequence). CDR3 size: 11 residues. CDR3 loop: CSAFGSYGYTF. CDR3 sequence (DNA): TGCAGTGCTTTCGGGTCCTATGGCTACACCTTC.

The rearrangement links TRBV6-1 to TRBJ1-1; D ambiguous. The CDR3 spans 15 residues. V shed 2 bases and J shed 4 bases, with 14 bases lying between them. Germline CDR1 and CDR2: MNHNS and SASEGT. The CDR3 coding sequence is TGTGCCAGCAGTGAACCACTCAGAGAGATCACTGAAGCTTTCTTT. It specifies CASSEPLREITEAFF.

The chain carries TRBV11-2 and TRBJ1-2, with 7 bases matching TRBD1. J gave up 7 bases and V 1 base, and 9 bases lay outside the gene matches. This CDR3 is 15 amino acids long. Germline assignment: CDR1 SGHAT and CDR2 FQNNGV. The CDR3 region is CASSLAGGGAFGYTF. Here the CDR3 DNA reads TGTGCCAGCAGCTTAGCAGGGGGGGGCGCCTTTGGCTACACCTTC.

The chain combines TRBV7-3 with TRBJ1-6; D gene ambiguous. The CDR3 is 16 amino acids. Trimming pared 1 base from V and 9 bases from J, leaving 16 bases between. CDR1 is SGHTA, CDR2 FQGTGA, per germline. The CDR3 reads CASSLREARGSSPLHF. The CDR3 DNA sequence: TGTGCCAGCAGCTTAAGGGAAGCAAGAGGGTCTTCACCCCTCCACTTT. Full variable domain (outside the CDR3, taken from reference TRBV7-3 and TRBJ1-6): GAGVSQTPSNKVTEKGKYVELRCDPISGHTALYWYRQSLGQGPEFLIYFQGTGAADDSGLPNDRFFAVRPEGSVSTLKIQRTERGDSAVYLCASSLREARGSSPLHFGNGTRLTVT.

V gene TRBV12-3 or TRBV12-4 combines with J gene TRBJ2-3; 7 bases match TRBD2. V was pared by 5 bases and J by 7 bases, with 6 bases of the junction left unmatched. The CDR3 has 13 residues. The CDR3 nucleotides are TGTGCCAGCAGTCCCTCGGGGGGATATACGCAGTATTTT. This encodes CASSPSGGYTQYF.

The chain is built from TRBV12-3 or TRBV12-4 and TRBJ2-7, with no clear D. Trimming stripped 2 bases from V and 6 bases from J, with 5 bases between. The CDR3 is made up of 11 amino acids. The CDR3 is CASSLFSEQYF. CDR3 DNA sequence: TGTGCCAGCAGTTTATTTTCCGAGCAGTACTTC.

The rearrangement joins TRBV5-1 to TRBJ1-5; maybe TRBD1 (6 bases). Germline V CDR1 and CDR2: SGHRS, YFSETQ. V lost 5 bases and J lost 7, with 13 bases in between. The CDR3 consists of 13 residues. In nucleotides, the CDR3 is TGCGCCAGCAGACAGGGAAATGGACAGCCCCAGCATTTT. Translation: CASRQGNGQPQHF.

This chain links TRBV30 with TRBJ1-3, with D possibly TRBD1 on 5 matching bases. V dropped 4 bases and J dropped 4 bases, with 20 bases sitting between them. The CDR3 extends over 16 amino acids. Germline CDR1 reads GTSNPN; CDR2 reads SVGIG (reference sequence). The CDR3 reads CAWTHPLAGPGNTIYF. The DNA for the CDR3 is TGTGCCTGGACCCACCCCTTGGCAGGGCCAGGAAACACCATATATTTT.

The chain links TRBV6-5 to TRBJ1-4; perhaps TRBD1 as D (5 bases). From germline, CDR1 is MNHEY and CDR2 SVGAGI. This CDR3 is 12 amino acids long. V lost 2 bases to trimming and J lost 16 bases, with 14 bases between them. CDR3 in DNA: TGTGCCAGCAGTTACGATCGGGGACGGTGGTTTTTT. The encoded protein is CASSYDRGRWFF.

V gene TRBV30 combines with J gene TRBJ1-6, with D perhaps TRBD1 (5 bases). Per germline, CDR1 GTSNPN and CDR2 SVGIG (reference sequence). Trimming removed 0 bases at V and 6 bases at J, with 9 bases between. CDR3 length equals 14 residues. The CDR3 here is CAWSVGDGNSPLHF. The CDR3 region has the DNA TGTGCCTGGAGTGTGGGGGACGGTAATTCACCCCTCCACTTT.

CDR3 sequence: CASSLSRSRNTEAFF. CDR3 in DNA: TGCGCCAGCAGCTTGTCGAGGTCGCGGAACACTGAAGCTTTCTTT. The gene calls are TRBV5-1 and TRBJ1-1; D unresolved. V was cut by 1 base and J by 1 base, with 11 bases left in between. The CDR3 sequence is 15 residues long. CDR1 and CDR2 from the germline V gene are SGHRS and YFSETQ. Full variable domain (outside the CDR3, taken from reference TRBV5-1 and TRBJ1-1): KAGVTQTPRYLIKTRGQQVTLSCSPISGHRSVSWYQQTPGQGLQFLFEYFSETQRNKGNFPGRFSGRQFSNSRSEMNVSTLELGDSALYLCASSLSRSRNTEAFFGQGTRLTVV.

The V gene is TRBV20-1, the J gene TRBJ1-2; a possible D gene is TRBD1 (5 bases). Trimming took 3 bases from V and 8 from J, leaving 10 bases between them. The CDR3 is 11 residues long. CDR1 is DFQATT, CDR2 SNEGSKA, per germline (reference sequence). CDR3: CSASQGLGYTF. CDR3 nucleotides: TGCAGTGCTAGTCAGGGATTAGGCTACACCTTC.

This chain connects TRBV19 to TRBJ2-5; D could derive from TRBD1 or TRBD2 (5 bases each). This CDR3 contains 13 residues. CDR1 is LNHDA and CDR2 is SQIVND in the germline V gene (reference sequence). The germline V and J ends were trimmed by 9 bases and 1 base, with 12 bases remaining between them. The CDR3 DNA is TGTGCCAGCCGAGAGGGGTTCCAAGAGACCCAGTACTTC. Translated, it gives CASREGFQETQYF.

J is TRBJ2-7 and V is TRBV7-6, with TRBD1 matching over 10 bases. The V gene end was trimmed by 5 bases and the J gene end by 5 bases; junction bases not matched to a gene: 9. This CDR3 contains 15 residues. CDR1 and CDR2 from the germline V gene are SGHVS and FNYEAQ. The DNA of the CDR3 is TGTGCCAGCAGCCCGGCCGGGACAGGGGTTGACGAGCAGTACTTC. Residues: CASSPAGTGVDEQYF.

The chain has TRBV19 and TRBJ2-1, with 9 bases aligning to TRBD1. CDR1 is LNHDA and CDR2 is SQIVND in the germline V gene (reference sequence). Trimming took 5 bases from V and 5 from J; bases not matched to a gene: 4. This CDR3 region has 14 residues. The CDR3 DNA sequence: TGTGCCAGTAGTCTTAGGGACAGGGACAATGAGCAGTTCTTC. Its translation is CASSLRDRDNEQFF.

V and J are TRBV7-7 and TRBJ2-5; 11 nucleotides line up with TRBD1. CDR1 is SSHAT and CDR2 is FNYEAQ in the germline V gene (reference sequence). The CDR3 loop spans 15 amino acids. This chain's CDR3 is CASGPGQGVKETQYF. CDR3 coding DNA: TGTGCTAGCGGTCCGGGACAGGGGGTCAAAGAGACCCAGTACTTC.